The clone carrying this TCR beta chain was detected a few times. Its antigen is not identified. The sample originates from a study of T cells after yellow fever vaccination. The J segment lost 4 bases and the V segment lost 2 bases, leaving 6 bases of the junction unmatched. This CDR3 is built from 16 residues. Germline-derived CDR1 and CDR2 are MNHEY and SVGEGT. Study findings and constraints: Of the clonotypes, a small share occurred in both CD4 and CD8 compartments. After the booster, 96% of CD4 and about 90% of CD8 primary-response clones were re-detected. The secondary response was weaker, and its peak arrived faster, on day 5 versus 15.

TCR cDNA was made by 5'RACE template switching, adding a universal primer site and UMIs. MiXCR was run by TCRdb on the 5' RACE reads, yielding one entry per CDR3 protein. The sample has more than 350,000 distinct CDR3 sequences, approximately 10% seen once. The source material was PBMCs, sampled on the day of the first yellow fever vaccination. J is TRBJ2-3 and V is TRBV6-2 or TRBV6-3; 10 bases fit TRBD2. The clonotype was recovered from a man aged 18 to 30 who received the YFV17D yellow fever vaccine. CDR3 DNA sequence: TGTGCCAGCAGTTACGGGGGGACTAGCGTCCCAGATACGCAGTATTTT. It specifies CASSYGGTSVPDTQYF.